Below, 31 T cell receptor beta chains from the same sample are listed, as sequenced in a study of blood T cells in healthy people across ages. Combining a sample-barcoded 5' primer with a J-beta primer mix, a second PCR ran for roughly 6 to 11 cycles. TCRdb reprocessed the 5' RACE reads with MiXCR, giving one entry per CDR3 protein. The sample carries some 1.4 million distinct CDR3 sequences, approximately 38% recorded once. Sequenced: blood. These TCRs come from a woman between 18 and 29 years old in good health.

This clonotype was seen only a few times. This chain links TRBV10-3 with TRBJ2-5; 11 nucleotides agree with TRBD2. The CDR3 sequence is 16 residues long. CDR1 ENHRY and CDR2 SYGVKD come from the germline V gene. V shed 4 bases, J shed 5 bases, and the junction held 9 bases outside the gene matches. The DNA of the CDR3 is TGTGCCATCAGTGCATTAGCGGGAGGGCCTTTGGAGACCCAGTACTTC. Protein product: CAISALAGGPLETQYF.

The chain carries TRBV20-1 and TRBJ2-3; 11 nucleotides match TRBD2. CDR1 and CDR2 from the germline V gene are DFQATT and SNEGSKA (reference sequence). This CDR3 has 18 residues. V trimming: 7 bases; J trimming: 0 bases; junction bases outside the gene matches: 15. The CDR3, as DNA: TGCAGTGTCTTTAAAAGAAGACTAGCGGGGTCTAGCACAGATACGCAGTATTTT. It translates to CSVFKRRLAGSSTDTQYF.

This clonotype was seen more than once but under ten times. The rearrangement links TRBV25-1 to TRBJ2-1; TRBD2 might be the D (6 bases). Germline V gene lookup returns CDR1 MGHDK and CDR2 SYGVNS. Trimming removed 1 base from V and 6 bases from J, with 19 bases in between. The CDR3 covers 17 residues. The CDR3 loop reads CASSEWGWASDSNEQFF. CDR3 sequence (DNA): TGTGCCAGCAGTGAATGGGGGTGGGCTAGCGACTCCAATGAGCAGTTCTTC.

The rearrangement uses TRBV21-1 and TRBJ2-7; TRBD1, the D gene given by the table, was not confirmed from the DNA. TRBV21-1 is described as a pseudogene. This CDR3 contains 14 residues. CDR3 coding DNA: TGTGCCAGCACTCCAGGGACAAAACGGTACGAGCAGTACTTC. Translating gives CASTPGTKRYEQYF.

The chain couples TRBV6-5 to TRBJ1-2; possibly TRBD1 for D (6 bases). The ends were cut back, 5 bases at V and 4 bases at J, with 14 bases in the middle. CDR3 size: 14 residues. Germline CDR1 MNHEY, CDR2 SVGAGI. CDR3 sequence: CASSAFGGGYGYTF. Written as DNA, the CDR3 is TGTGCCAGCAGTGCGTTCGGAGGGGGCTATGGCTACACCTTC.

The CDR3: CASSPIRGLTGAGELFF. The CDR3 DNA is TGTGCCAGCAGTCCCATCCGCGGCTTAACCGGGGCCGGGGAGCTGTTTTTT. The V call is TRBV27, the J call TRBJ2-2; tentative D call: TRBD2 (5 bases). With 5 bases removed from V and 6 bases from J, the gap between germline ends came to 22 bases. The CDR3 has 17 amino acids. Germline lookup yields CDR1 MNHEY and CDR2 SMNVEV (reference sequence).

V gene TRBV10-2 combines with J gene TRBJ1-2, with D hard to call. This CDR3 contains 15 residues. Germline V gene lookup returns CDR1 WSHSY and CDR2 SAAADI. Trimming pared 6 bases from V and 6 bases from J, leaving 20 bases between. The CDR3 sequence is CASSPLSHQSNGYTF. The CDR3 bases are TGCGCCAGCAGCCCCCTTTCCCACCAGAGCAATGGCTACACCTTC.

V gene TRBV7-9 combines with J gene TRBJ2-5, with TRBD2 matching 12 bases. The CDR3 runs 14 residues. CDR1 is SEHNR and CDR2 is FQNEAQ in the germline V gene (reference sequence). Trimming removed 11 bases from V and 4 bases from J; junction bases left unmatched: 8. In nucleotides, the CDR3 is TGTGCCGGGCTCTCGGGACTAGCGGGAGAGACCCAGTACTTC. Its protein is CAGLSGLAGETQYF.

A single count supports this clonotype. The chain is built from TRBV4-1 and TRBJ2-1, with D hard to call. V lost 1 base to trimming and J lost 10 bases, with 14 bases between them. CDR3 size: 14 residues. Germline V lookup: CDR1 MGHRA, CDR2 YSYEKL. CDR3 sequence: CASSQAGGTYEQFF. The CDR3 DNA is TGCGCCAGCAGCCAAGCTGGCGGAACCTACGAGCAGTTCTTC.

This clonotype has more than one count but fewer than ten. The chain employs TRBV6-1 and TRBJ2-3, with 9 bases aligning to TRBD2. This CDR3 spans 20 amino acids. The germline gives CDR1 MNHNS, CDR2 SASEGT. V shed 5 bases and J 1 base; nucleotides not matched to a gene: 19. In DNA, the CDR3 is TGTGCCAGCAGTCAGAGAGTGGGTAGCGGGAGAAGCACCGGCACAGATACGCAGTATTTT. Translation gives CASSQRVGSGRSTGTDTQYF.

The table lists this clonotype with a few counts. This sequence joins TRBV12-3 or TRBV12-4 and TRBJ1-2; 7 bases match TRBD1. Trimming took 4 bases from V and 2 from J; bases not matched to a gene: 7. The length of the CDR3 is 15 residues. The CDR3 bases are TGTGCCAGCAGTTCCGGGACAGCCACAAACTATGGCTACACCTTC. Translated, it gives CASSSGTATNYGYTF.

The chain carries TRBV7-2 and TRBJ2-3; perhaps TRBD2 as D (5 bases). V lost 0 bases to trimming and J lost 4 bases, with 17 bases between them. The CDR3 runs to 17 residues. Germline loops: CDR1 SGHTA, CDR2 FQGNSA. The CDR3 DNA reads as TGTGCCAGCAGCTTAGCGCCGGGAACAGTAAGGGCAGATACGCAGTATTTT. Translating gives CASSLAPGTVRADTQYF. The full variable domain, completed using reference TRBV7-2 and TRBJ2-3, is GAGVSQSPSNKVTEKGKDVELRCDPISGHTALYWYRQSLGQGLEFLIYFQGNSAPDKSGLPSDRFSAERTGGSVSTLTIQRTQQEDSAVYLCASSLAPGTVRADTQYFGPGTRLTVL.

This clonotype was recorded only once. The chain links TRBV7-2 to TRBJ2-1, with TRBD2 matching 8 bases. The CDR3 has 14 residues. Per the germline V gene, CDR1 is SGHTA and CDR2 is FQGNSA. V was pared by 2 bases and J by 10 bases, with 7 bases of the junction left unmatched. The CDR3 loop reads CASSLPSGSREQFF. CDR3 bases: TGTGCCAGCAGCTTACCAAGCGGGAGTCGGGAGCAGTTCTTC.

This clonotype was counted only a few times. For the CDR3, the DNA is TGCGCCAGCAGCATTCACGGGGGGGCCGACTACAATGAGCAGTTCTTC. It codes for CASSIHGGADYNEQFF. The chain recombines TRBV5-1 with TRBJ2-1; 8 positions match TRBD2. Trimming cost V 4 bases and J 3 bases; bases outside gene matches: 9. This CDR3 contains 16 residues. The germline V gene has CDR1 SGHRS and CDR2 YFSETQ.

The chain has TRBV25-1 and TRBJ2-1; 11 positions agree with TRBD2. This CDR3 comprises 15 residues. V lost 1 base and J lost 9; bases outside the gene matches: 5. Germline values: CDR1 MGHDK, CDR2 SYGVNS. CDR3 sequence reads: CASSEWLGLAAEQFF. CDR3 in DNA: TGTGCCAGCAGTGAATGGTTGGGACTAGCGGCTGAGCAGTTCTTC.

The V call is TRBV6-1, the J call TRBJ1-5; D call uncertain. The CDR3 extends over 14 amino acids. Germline-derived CDR1 and CDR2 are MNHNS and SASEGT. The CDR3 loop is CATMGAETYQPQHF. The CDR3 bases are TGTGCTACTATGGGCGCAGAGACTTATCAGCCCCAGCATTTT.

A few counts support this clonotype. The chain combines TRBV20-1 with TRBJ2-7, with TRBD2 identical over 7 bases. Germline assignment: CDR1 DFQATT and CDR2 SNEGSKA (reference sequence). The CDR3 is 15 amino acids. V lost 3 bases, J lost 1 base, and 9 bases stayed unmatched. The CDR3 DNA reads as TGCAGTGCTAGCCCGGGGGGTAGCGGTTCCTACGAGCAGTACTTC. This encodes CSASPGGSGSYEQYF.

This chain joins TRBV7-9 and TRBJ2-1; D remains unclear. Germline lookup yields CDR1 SEHNR and CDR2 FQNEAQ (reference sequence). The CDR3 covers 11 residues. Trimming cost V 11 bases and J 10 bases, with 15 bases left between them. In DNA form, the CDR3 reads TGTGCCGGAGAAAGTAACTACGAGCAGTTCTTC. As protein: CAGESNYEQFF.

This clonotype was seen only a few times. The chain has TRBV12-3 or TRBV12-4 and TRBJ2-1; possible D gene TRBD1, 5 bases. The CDR3 covers 13 residues. Trimming cost V 1 base and J 8 bases, with 9 bases left between them. The CDR3 DNA reads TGTGCCAGCAGTTTAGTGGACACCCATGAGCAGTTCTTC. Residues: CASSLVDTHEQFF.

CDR3 sequence: CAISESRGTDGELFF. The CDR3 DNA reads TGTGCCATCAGTGAGTCGCGGGGGACGGACGGGGAGCTGTTTTTT. This chain connects TRBV10-3 to TRBJ2-2; 7 bases line up with TRBD2. V was pared by 0 bases and J by 7 bases, with 5 bases of the junction left unmatched. The CDR3 sequence is 15 residues long. Germline values: CDR1 ENHRY, CDR2 SYGVKD.

This clonotype was counted a few times. The chain couples TRBV7-2 to TRBJ1-1; TRBD1 might be the D (5 bases). Trimming cost V 4 bases and J 6 bases, with 18 bases left between them. The CDR3 is 15 residues long. From germline, CDR1 is SGHTA and CDR2 FQGNSA. CDR3: CASSSTPDKSPEAFF. In DNA form, the CDR3 reads TGTGCCAGCAGCTCTACGCCGGACAAGTCCCCTGAAGCTTTCTTT. Using reference TRBV7-2 and TRBJ1-1 for the parts outside the CDR3, the full variable domain is GAGVSQSPSNKVTEKGKDVELRCDPISGHTALYWYRQSLGQGLEFLIYFQGNSAPDKSGLPSDRFSAERTGGSVSTLTIQRTQQEDSAVYLCASSSTPDKSPEAFFGQGTRLTVV.

The chain couples TRBV6-6 to TRBJ2-1; D gene unclear. From germline, CDR1 is MNHNY and CDR2 SVGAGI (reference sequence). The CDR3 contains 12 residues. Trimming left V 2 bases short and J 8 bases short, with 7 bases between. CDR3 sequence: CASSYLPDEQFF. As DNA, the CDR3 is TGTGCCAGCAGTTACCTCCCCGATGAGCAGTTCTTC.

DNA of the CDR3: TGCGCCAGCAGCGGGGGGTCAGTGGCGGTCTACGAGCAGTACTTC. Its protein product is CASSGGSVAVYEQYF. This chain connects TRBV4-1 to TRBJ2-7; D is perhaps TRBD2 (6 bases). V was cut by 5 bases and J by 3 bases, with 17 bases left in between. Germline assignment: CDR1 MGHRA and CDR2 YSYEKL. The CDR3 totals 15 residues.

This sequence joins TRBV2 and TRBJ1-2; D not certain. V lost 4 bases to trimming and J lost 4 bases, with 13 bases between them. The CDR3 totals 14 residues. Germline V lookup: CDR1 SNHLY, CDR2 FYNNEI. The CDR3 sequence is CASSVEGTFYGYTF. CDR3 DNA: TGTGCCAGCAGTGTAGAGGGTACATTCTATGGCTACACCTTC.

V and J are TRBV5-1 and TRBJ2-1; D is possibly TRBD2 (6 bases). The J call is uncertain, as TRBJ2-7 better fits the DNA end. This CDR3 contains 13 residues. The V gene's germline CDR1 is SGHRS and CDR2 YFSETQ. This CDR3 reads CASSREIDNEQYF. Here the CDR3 DNA reads TGCGCCAGCAGCCGGGAGATCGACAATGAGCAGTACTTC.

The CDR3 coding sequence is TGCGCCAGCAGCGGCGGGCGGGACAGGGAGAACTATGGCTACACCTTC. It codes for CASSGGRDRENYGYTF. The chain employs TRBV5-1 and TRBJ1-2; TRBD1 matches 9 bases. V was pared by 4 bases and J by 2 bases, with 9 bases of the junction left unmatched. The CDR3 extends over 16 amino acids. The V gene's germline CDR1 is SGHRS and CDR2 YFSETQ.

The chain uses TRBV7-9 and TRBJ2-5; D may be TRBD2 (5 bases). The germline CDR1 and CDR2 sequences are SEHNR and FQNEAQ (reference sequence). This CDR3 is 18 amino acids long. Trimming pared 5 bases from V and 0 bases from J, leaving 22 bases between. DNA of the CDR3: TGTGCCAGCAGCCCTGATCGGAGGCGGTCATTGTACCAAGAGACCCAGTACTTC. Protein sequence: CASSPDRRRSLYQETQYF.

This clonotype has a handful of counts. The V gene is TRBV6-5, the J gene TRBJ2-5; 8 bases match TRBD1. There are 16 residues in the CDR3. Germline lookup yields CDR1 MNHEY and CDR2 SVGAGI. V shed 2 bases and J 5 bases; nucleotides not matched to a gene: 10. The CDR3 DNA follows: TGTGCCAGCAGTTACGCATCGACAGGGGCGGGGGAGACCCAGTACTTC. Translated: CASSYASTGAGETQYF.

The chain has TRBV28 and TRBJ2-5; 12 bases align to TRBD2. The CDR3 is 13 residues long. V trimming: 10 bases; J trimming: 11 bases; junction bases outside the gene matches: 11. Looked up from germline, CDR1 is MDHEN and CDR2 is SYDVKM. CDR3 amino acids: CATSSGRAQEQYF. DNA for the CDR3: TGTGCCACTTCTAGCGGGAGGGCCCAAGAGCAGTACTTC.

The chain couples TRBV3-1 to TRBJ1-1; the D gene is possibly TRBD1 (5 bases). CDR1 LGHDT and CDR2 YNNKEL come from the germline V gene (reference sequence). The CDR3 spans 14 residues. V was shortened by 7 bases and J by 3 bases, with 15 bases between the two germline ends. The CDR3 DNA reads TGTGCCAGCAACCACCGAACGGGGGACACTGAAGCTTTCTTT. Protein product: CASNHRTGDTEAFF.

This clonotype was detected ten times or more. The chain has TRBV12-3 or TRBV12-4 and TRBJ2-7, with 7 positions matching TRBD2. CDR3 length: 14 amino acids. Trimming at V came to 2 bases and at J to 4 bases, leaving 5 bases not matched to a gene. CDR3 in amino acids: CASSLRASGYEQYF. CDR3 sequence (DNA): TGTGCCAGCAGTTTAAGGGCTAGCGGTTACGAGCAGTACTTC.